This TCR beta chain stems from a study of post-analysis software for immune sequencing data. Turning to this clonotype: Its target is not known.

Study-wide results and caveats: For normalized Chao1 diversity, multiple sclerosis patients scored significantly lower than controls did. Five or six TRBV segments were significantly more frequent in patients than in controls. TRBV5-6, TRBV5-1 and TRBV20-1 were among these segments.

The CDR3 length is 15 residues. Germline V lookup: CDR1 LGHNA, CDR2 YSLEER. The ends were cut back, 3 bases at V and 2 bases at J, with 14 bases in the middle. The authors incorporated unique molecular identifiers into the TCR beta cDNA libraries. When 1 to 10 million T cells were used, they gave some 520,000 cDNA molecules. TCRdb processed the PCR reads anew with MiXCR; each CDR3 protein has one entry. The table has about 460,000 distinct CDR3 sequences, less than 45% seen once. The chain combines TRBV4-3 with TRBJ2-7; no reliable D call. Sequenced sample: blood. The TCR sequence derives from a girl aged 5-17 years with multiple sclerosis. The CDR3: CASSQVTDGTYEQYF. DNA for the CDR3: TGCGCCAGCAGCCAGGTTACGGACGGAACCTACGAGCAGTACTTC.